This T cell receptor beta chain was identified in a study of T-cell memory formation after mild COVID-19. Findings and limits, study-wide: Contracting clones localized mainly to CM and EM when CD4+ and mainly to EMRA when CD8+.

A remark on this clonotype: Its target is unknown.

Germline loops: CDR1 SGHRS, CDR2 YFSETQ. The V end lost 0 bases, the J end lost 5 bases, and 6 bases lay between the germline ends. The CDR3 has 13 amino acids. The TCR alpha and TCR beta cDNA libraries, bearing sample barcodes and UMIs, were generated by 5'RACE using constant-segment primers. In TCRdb, the 5' RACE reads were re-called with MiXCR into one record per CDR3 protein. In the table there are roughly 340,000 distinct CDR3 sequences, approximately 15% of which are singletons. The sample consisted of PBMCs or a T cell subset sorted from them (not recorded which). The clonotype comes from a man in his late teens or twenties who had mild COVID-19 (a few samples of this study predate the infection). Cell type and time point are not known. V gene TRBV5-1 combines with J gene TRBJ2-1; D not resolved. CDR3 residues: CASSLDVDNEQFF. CDR3 DNA: TGCGCCAGCAGCTTGGATGTAGACAATGAGCAGTTCTTC.